This T cell receptor beta chain emerged from a study of blood T cells in healthy people across ages. Study-wide findings and caveats: Researchers deemed the diversity estimates from one million T cells underestimates. The long-lived group displayed more naive CD4+ cells, plus higher diversity, than the aged donors did. Getting older went along with TCR beta diversity per million T cells dropping roughly linearly.

Isolation yielded PBMCs, at least 7 million per sample, in every case. It was with a sample-barcoded 5' primer and a J-beta primer mix that a second PCR of roughly 7 to 12 cycles was run. TCRdb redid the calling of the 5' RACE reads with MiXCR, one entry per CDR3 protein. The table includes some 1.4 million distinct CDR3 sequences, roughly 45% detected once. With respect to this clonotype: Its antigen is not known.

Germline V lookup: CDR1 SGHTA, CDR2 FQGNSA. V lost 2 bases and J 2 bases, leaving 10 bases between the germline ends. The CDR3 runs to 14 residues. J is TRBJ2-7 and V is TRBV7-2; no reliable D call. The sequence came from a woman aged 18-35 years in good health. Material: blood. CDR3 nucleotides: TGTGCCAGCAGCTTAAATCCAGGTCCCTACGAGCAGTACTTC. Amino acid sequence: CASSLNPGPYEQYF.